Listed here are 27 T cell receptor beta chains from one sample, sequenced in a study of blood T cell repertoires in COVID-19. The data were produced by immunoSEQ multiplex PCR, yet TCRdb's version contains in-frame clones alone and is incomplete. The sample consists of some 69,000 clones, around 90% of them appearing once. Specimen: peripheral blood. These receptors were obtained from a man aged 55 to 69 with acute or convalescent COVID-19.

This chain joins TRBV14 and TRBJ1-2; 9 nucleotides match TRBD1. From germline, CDR1 is SGHDN and CDR2 FVKESK. The CDR3 sequence is 16 residues long. V was clipped by 4 bases and J by 3 bases; unmatched bases: 9. The CDR3 nucleotides read TGTGCCAGCAGCCTTTCCGGGACAGGGAGGTACTATGGCTACACCTTC. It specifies CASSLSGTGRYYGYTF. Full variable domain (rest looked up from reference TRBV14 and TRBJ1-2): EAGVTQFPSHSVIEKGQTVTLRCDPISGHDNLYWYRRVMGKEIKFLLHFVKESKQDESGMPNNRFLAERTGGTYSTLKVQPAELEDSGVYFCASSLSGTGRYYGYTFGSGTRLTVV.

V gene TRBV6-4 combines with J gene TRBJ2-3; D may be TRBD1 (7 bases). The V and J ends lost 3 bases and 2 bases respectively, with 12 bases between them. The CDR3 runs 15 residues. Germline assignment: CDR1 MRHNA and CDR2 SNTAGT. The DNA for the CDR3 is TGTGCCAGCAGTGAGGAGGGACAGCCCACAGATACGCAGTATTTT. Its translation is CASSEEGQPTDTQYF.

The chain couples TRBV4-1 to TRBJ1-1; D possibly corresponds to TRBD1 (5 bases). Germline V gene data show CDR1 as MGHRA and CDR2 as YSYEKL. The CDR3 totals 15 residues. With 7 bases removed from V and 4 bases from J, the gap between germline ends came to 19 bases. The CDR3 here is CASTLLTGGSTEAFF. CDR3 nucleotides: TGCGCCAGCACCCTCCTGACGGGGGGTTCCACTGAAGCTTTCTTT.

The chain uses TRBV3-1 (or the pseudogene TRBV3-2) and TRBJ1-1, with D possibly being TRBD1 (5 bases). CDR1 LGHDT and CDR2 YNNKEL come from the germline V gene (reference sequence). The CDR3 is 14 residues long. V lost 3 bases and J 2 bases, leaving 10 bases between the germline ends. The CDR3 DNA sequence: TGTGCCAGCAGCCACTTCAGGGAAAACACTGAAGCTTTCTTT. It yields the protein CASSHFRENTEAFF.

The chain combines TRBV18 with TRBJ1-5; possible D gene TRBD1, 6 bases. The germline CDR1 and CDR2 sequences are KGHSH and LQKENI. V gave up 3 bases and J gave up 8 bases, with 17 bases separating them. This CDR3 contains 15 residues. CDR3 sequence (DNA): TGTGCCAGCTCACCTCTAAGCCAGGGGCTAGAGCCCCAGCATTTT. Its protein is CASSPLSQGLEPQHF.

This clone was detected only once. V is TRBV30 and J is TRBJ2-1; TRBD1 might be the D (6 bases). V lost 3 bases, J lost 4 bases, and 10 bases lay in between. CDR3 size: 13 residues. Germline CDR1 GTSNPN, CDR2 SVGIG (reference sequence). CDR3 protein: CAWRDGQYNEQFF. The DNA of the CDR3 is TGTGCCTGGAGAGACGGACAGTACAATGAGCAGTTCTTC.

J is TRBJ2-7 and V is TRBV18; D possibly corresponds to TRBD1 (5 bases). There are 13 residues in the CDR3. CDR1 is KGHSH, CDR2 LQKENI, per germline. V gave up 4 bases and J gave up 3 bases, with 10 bases separating them. The CDR3 region is CASSLKQGYEQYF. The CDR3, as DNA: TGTGCCAGCTCACTTAAGCAGGGCTACGAGCAGTACTTC.

The rearrangement uses TRBV10-3 and TRBJ1-5, with D maybe TRBD1 (5 bases). Trimming pared 10 bases from V and 7 bases from J, leaving 23 bases between. Germline CDR1 is ENHRY and CDR2 is SYGVKD. The CDR3 loop spans 15 amino acids. The CDR3 sequence is CATQDLGASLQPQHF. CDR3 coding DNA: TGTGCCACCCAAGACTTAGGGGCAAGTTTACAGCCCCAGCATTTT.

The table lists this clone with a few counts. This rearrangement joins TRBV7-8 to TRBJ2-7; a weak D match, TRBD1 (6 bases). V lost 5 bases to trimming and J lost 5 bases, with 10 bases between them. The CDR3 runs to 12 residues. Germline V gives CDR1 SGHVS, CDR2 FQNEAQ. CDR3 sequence: CASSRKGDEQYF. CDR3 sequence (DNA): TGTGCCAGCAGCCGCAAGGGGGACGAGCAGTACTTC. The variable domain in full, with the rest retrieved from reference TRBV7-8 and TRBJ2-7, is GAGVSQSPRYKVAKRGQDVALRCDPISGHVSLFWYQQALGQGPEFLTYFQNEAQLDKSGLPSDRFFAERPEGSVSTLKIQRTQQEDSAVYLCASSRKGDEQYFGPGTRLTVT.

The V call is TRBV6-5, the J call TRBJ2-2; no clear D. CDR1 and CDR2 (germline): MNHEY, SVGAGI. CDR3 length equals 12 residues. Trimming shortened V by 6 bases and J by 3 bases, and 5 bases separated the two germline ends. The CDR3 is CASRLYTGELFF. The CDR3 region has the DNA TGTGCCAGCAGACTATACACCGGGGAGCTGTTTTTT.

The chain combines TRBV6-5 with TRBJ2-7; D unclear. The CDR3 length is 11 residues. V was pared by 6 bases and J by 5 bases, with 8 bases between. The germline gives CDR1 MNHEY, CDR2 SVGAGI. CDR3 residues: CASRVLNEQYF. The CDR3 DNA follows: TGTGCCAGCAGGGTTCTAAACGAGCAGTACTTC.

The chain links TRBV29-1 to TRBJ1-1, with TRBD1 identical over 9 bases. V lost 5 bases to trimming and J lost 1 base; unmatched junction nucleotides: 8. Germline V CDR1 and CDR2: SQVTM, ANQGSEA. CDR3 size: 15 residues. CDR3 sequence: CSVTTGGSGNTEAFF. CDR3 bases: TGCAGCGTTACTACAGGGGGCAGCGGGAACACTGAAGCTTTCTTT.

This clone was detected only once. The J gene is TRBJ2-3, the V gene TRBV5-1; 11 bases line up with TRBD1. The germline gives CDR1 SGHRS, CDR2 YFSETQ. V trimming: 4 bases; J trimming: 6 bases; junction bases outside the gene matches: 7. This CDR3 is built from 15 residues. The CDR3 bases are TGCGCCAGCAGCCATCTGGGACAGGGGGTTGATACGCAGTATTTT. This gives the protein CASSHLGQGVDTQYF.

This chain uses TRBV3-1 (or the pseudogene TRBV3-2) with TRBJ2-3; D might be TRBD2 (5 bases). Germline V gene data show CDR1 as LGHDT and CDR2 as YNNKEL (reference sequence). The CDR3 length is 17 residues. With 1 base removed from V and 0 bases from J, the gap between germline ends came to 14 bases. This CDR3 is CASSQVRAGVSTDTQYF. CDR3 coding DNA: TGTGCCAGCAGCCAAGTGAGGGCGGGTGTTAGCACAGATACGCAGTATTTT.

The V and J genes are TRBV19 and TRBJ1-5; 7 bases match TRBD1. The CDR3 extends over 14 amino acids. Trimming removed 5 bases from V and 6 bases from J; junction bases left unmatched: 7. Germline CDR1 and CDR2: LNHDA and SQIVND (reference sequence). The CDR3 is CASSSGQTIQPQHF. In nucleotides, the CDR3 is TGTGCCAGTAGTTCGGGACAGACGATTCAGCCCCAGCATTTT.

This rearrangement joins TRBV5-4 to TRBJ2-2; TRBD2 aligns across 15 bases. V lost 4 bases and J lost 5; bases outside the gene matches: 9. Per the germline V gene, CDR1 is SGHNT and CDR2 is YYREEE (reference sequence). The CDR3 contains 18 residues. CDR3 nucleotide sequence: TGTGCCAGCAGCCCTGGACTAGCGGGGGGGCGAGGTACCGGGGAGCTGTTTTTT. Its translation: CASSPGLAGGRGTGELFF. Drawing the rest from reference TRBV5-4 and TRBJ2-2, the complete variable domain is ETGVTQSPTHLIKTRGQQVTLRCSSQSGHNTVSWYQQALGQGPQFIFQYYREEENGRGNFPPRFSGLQFPNYSSELNVNALELDDSALYLCASSPGLAGGRGTGELFFGEGSRLTVL.

The V gene is TRBV18, the J gene TRBJ1-5; D not resolved. The germline CDR1 and CDR2 sequences are KGHSH and LQKENI. This CDR3 contains 13 residues. V was cut by 3 bases and J by 10 bases, with 13 bases left in between. The DNA of the CDR3 is TGTGCCAGCTCACCGCGAGAGCTTGGTCCCCAGCATTTT. It specifies CASSPRELGPQHF.

The chain carries TRBV5-1 and TRBJ1-4; TRBD1 matches 8 bases. V lost 0 bases to trimming and J lost 8 bases; unmatched junction nucleotides: 12. The CDR3 is 17 residues long. CDR1 is SGHRS and CDR2 is YFSETQ in the germline V gene. This CDR3 is CASSLEAATGVLEKLFF. DNA for the CDR3: TGCGCCAGCAGCTTGGAGGCCGCGACAGGGGTCTTGGAAAAACTGTTTTTT.

The chain has TRBV6-5 and TRBJ1-4; D possibly corresponds to TRBD1 (6 bases). Germline CDR1 is MNHEY and CDR2 is SVGAGI. V lost 6 bases to trimming and J lost 6 bases, with 11 bases between them. There are 13 residues in the CDR3. CDR3 amino acids: CASRDRIYEKLFF. CDR3 bases: TGTGCCAGCAGAGACAGGATCTATGAAAAACTGTTTTTT.

The chain carries TRBV11-3 and TRBJ2-3; D is perhaps TRBD2 (6 bases). CDR1 is SGHNT, CDR2 YENEEA, per germline. V lost 1 base and J lost 6, with 14 bases in between. This CDR3 is built from 15 residues. The CDR3 sequence: CASSLGGGWGDTQYF. In DNA, the CDR3 is TGTGCCAGCAGCTTAGGTGGAGGGTGGGGGGATACGCAGTATTTT.

The rearrangement uses TRBV5-6 and TRBJ2-2; D gene ambiguous. The CDR3 contains 11 residues. V was trimmed by 4 bases and J by 8 bases, leaving 6 bases between them. Germline CDR1 and CDR2: SGHDT and YYEEEE. In nucleotides, the CDR3 is TGTGCCAGCAGCCGGAGTGGGGAGCTGTTTTTT. This translates into CASSRSGELFF.

This chain connects TRBV24-1 to TRBJ1-1; the match to TRBD1 covers 7 bases. The CDR3 has 14 amino acids. CDR1 is KGHDR, CDR2 SFDVKD, per germline. Trimming took 10 bases from V and 4 from J; bases not matched to a gene: 11. As DNA, the CDR3 is TGTGCCACGAGGGGGCCGGGGGCGACCACTGAAGCTTTCTTT. This encodes CATRGPGATTEAFF.

This chain connects TRBV29-1 to TRBJ1-1; D might be TRBD1 (5 bases). Germline V gene sequence: CDR1 SQVTM, CDR2 ANQGSEA. V was clipped by 7 bases and J by 0 bases, with 15 bases between them. CDR3 length: 14 amino acids. Here the CDR3 reads CSGRDLNLNTEAFF. DNA of the CDR3: TGCAGCGGCCGGGACTTAAATTTGAACACTGAAGCTTTCTTT.

The chain combines TRBV10-2 with TRBJ2-1; D gene unclear. Germline V CDR1 and CDR2: WSHSY, SAAADI. The CDR3 extends over 13 amino acids. V gave up 6 bases and J gave up 1 base, with 7 bases separating them. The CDR3 loop is CASRVASYNEQFF. CDR3 DNA: TGCGCCAGCAGAGTAGCATCCTACAATGAGCAGTTCTTC.

The chain combines TRBV30 with TRBJ1-2; no definite D call. CDR1 and CDR2 (germline): GTSNPN, SVGIG (reference sequence). This CDR3 is 12 amino acids long. Trimming removed 0 bases from V and 0 bases from J, with 2 bases in between. The CDR3 region is CAWSVTNYGYTF. The CDR3 DNA is TGTGCCTGGAGTGTTACTAACTATGGCTACACCTTC.

The V and J genes are TRBV7-2 and TRBJ1-5; perhaps TRBD1 as D (6 bases). Looked up from germline, CDR1 is SGHTA and CDR2 is FQGNSA. The CDR3 totals 15 residues. Trimming cost V 5 bases and J 5 bases, with 16 bases left between them. The CDR3 spells CASSPRAGADQPQHF. The CDR3 region has the DNA TGTGCCAGCAGCCCGAGGGCGGGGGCGGATCAGCCCCAGCATTTT.

This chain links TRBV19 with TRBJ1-5, with D tentatively TRBD1 (5 bases). This CDR3 comprises 15 residues. Trimming cost V 4 bases and J 0 bases, with 10 bases left between them. Germline V gives CDR1 LNHDA, CDR2 SQIVND (reference sequence). CDR3 DNA: TGTGCCAGTAGTAGGGGGGTCAATAGCAATCAGCCCCAGCATTTT. Translated: CASSRGVNSNQPQHF.